This T cell receptor (beta chain) emerged from a study of OX40 agonist ivuxolimab in advanced cancers. Overall study: Patient treatment consisted of intravenous ivuxolimab administration every 2 weeks at 0.01 to 10 mg/kg. At around 81% male, the cohort had a mean age of 60 years, ranging from 23 to 79. Three individuals attained partial responses, comprising one hepatocellular carcinoma case and two cutaneous melanoma cases. General study points: Clonal expansion from baseline to week 6 occurred in both CD4+ and CD8+ T cells.

The data were produced by immunoSEQ multiplex PCR, yet TCRdb's version contains in-frame clones alone and is incomplete. This table has 60,000 to 70,000 clones, roughly 88% appearing once. Notes on this clone: Antigen: not known.

This CDR3 comprises 13 residues. The germline V gene has CDR1 SEHNR and CDR2 FQNEAQ (reference sequence). V was trimmed by 6 bases and J by 8 bases, leaving 13 bases between them. This chain links TRBV7-9 with TRBJ2-2; the D call may be TRBD1 or TRBD2 (6 bases each). The clonotype originates from an adult with an advanced solid tumor such as melanoma, head and neck, liver or kidney cancer. Sequenced material: CD4+ or CD8+ T cells sorted from blood, taken in a trial of the OX40 agonist ivuxolimab. The CDR3 sequence is CASSTWGAGELFF. The CDR3 nucleotides are TGTGCCAGCAGTACCTGGGGGGCAGGGGAGCTGTTTTTT.